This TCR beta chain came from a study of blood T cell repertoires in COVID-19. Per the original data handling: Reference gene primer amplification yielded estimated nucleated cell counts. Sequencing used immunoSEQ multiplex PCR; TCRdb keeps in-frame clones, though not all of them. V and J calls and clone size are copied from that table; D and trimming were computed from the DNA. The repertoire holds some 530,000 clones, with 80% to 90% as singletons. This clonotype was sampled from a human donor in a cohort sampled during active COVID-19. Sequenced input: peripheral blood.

The CDR3 region has the DNA TGTGCCAGCAGCCCCATACATGGGCTATTGAGTTTTTCCTGTAATGAAAAACTGTTTTTT. Its protein is CASSPIHGLLSFSCNEKLFF. The J gene is TRBJ1-4, the V gene TRBV14; D remains ambiguous. Germline CDR1 and CDR2: SGHDN and FVKESK. V was cut by 4 bases and J by 4 bases, with 28 bases left in between. This CDR3 spans 20 amino acids.